The 10 T cell receptor beta chains below were found in one sample sequenced in a study of T cells in Graves' hyperthyroidism and ophthalmopathy. RNA transcripts yielded amplified TCR beta CDR3 regions. The HTBI set primed first-round TCR CDR3 RT-PCR. TCRdb fed the multiplex PCR reads into MiXCR, producing one record per CDR3 protein. The table records roughly 530,000 distinct CDR3 sequences, roughly 18% of them present only once. Sequencing used blood. Receptor source: a woman aged 18 to 35 with Graves' ophthalmopathy.

There are many counts of this clonotype. The chain combines TRBV27 with TRBJ2-7, with 13 bases identical to TRBD2. Trimming cost V 6 bases and J 3 bases; bases outside gene matches: 8. Per germline, CDR1 MNHEY and CDR2 SMNVEV (reference sequence). The CDR3 spans 16 residues. The CDR3 coding sequence is TGTGCCAGCAGACTAGCGGGAGGGCCCAGGGTCTACGAGCAGTACTTC. Amino acids: CASRLAGGPRVYEQYF.

This clonotype was recorded at least ten times. The V and J genes are TRBV18 and TRBJ1-2; 8 bases are a match to TRBD1. From germline, CDR1 is KGHSH and CDR2 LQKENI. The CDR3 extends over 13 amino acids. Trimming cost V 5 bases and J 7 bases; bases outside gene matches: 6. This CDR3 is CASSFDRGSGYTF. CDR3 DNA sequence: TGTGCCAGCTCATTTGACAGGGGCAGTGGCTACACCTTC.

A few counts support this clonotype. This chain links TRBV5-1 with TRBJ2-7; TRBD1 might be the D (6 bases). Germline V lookup: CDR1 SGHRS, CDR2 YFSETQ. This CDR3 comprises 15 residues. V lost 0 bases to trimming and J lost 0 bases, with 10 bases between them. Here the CDR3 reads CASSLGWDNSYEQYF. Written as DNA, the CDR3 is TGCGCCAGCAGCTTGGGTTGGGACAACTCCTACGAGCAGTACTTC.

This clonotype has a count of ten or more. The J gene is TRBJ2-5, the V gene TRBV7-9, with unresolved D. Germline lookup yields CDR1 SEHNR and CDR2 FQNEAQ (reference sequence). Deletions cut 2 bases from V and 5 bases from J, with 9 bases between. The CDR3 length is 13 residues. CDR3 sequence reads: CASSLWGSETQYF. CDR3 bases: TGTGCCAGCAGCTTATGGGGATCGGAGACCCAGTACTTC.

The CDR3 region is CASRIRTDTNSPLHF. CDR3 DNA sequence: TGTGCCAGCAGAATCCGGACAGACACAAATTCACCCCTCCACTTT. This sequence joins TRBV25-1 and TRBJ1-6, with a tentative D call TRBD1 (6 bases). Germline CDR1 and CDR2: MGHDK and SYGVNS. This CDR3 has 15 residues. Between the trimmed V and J ends, which lost 6 bases and 7 bases, there was a span of 16 bases.

Comments on this clonotype: A read error may explain this, as a much larger clone is one base away. The genes are TRBV11-2 and TRBJ1-1, with a tentative D call TRBD1 (6 bases). Germline V lookup: CDR1 SGHAT, CDR2 FQNNGV. The CDR3 runs 15 residues. V was clipped by 1 base and J by 1 base, with 10 bases between them. This CDR3 is CASSLGGDKNTEAFF. CDR3 bases: TGTGCCAGCAGCTTAGGGGGGGACAAGAACACTGAAGCTTTCTTT.

The chain combines TRBV6-5 with TRBJ1-1; D call uncertain. V lost 0 bases, J lost 4 bases, and 12 bases lay in between. This CDR3 region has 15 residues. Germline V gives CDR1 MNHEY, CDR2 SVGAGI. DNA of the CDR3: TGTGCCAGCAGTTACTCCAGGTATGCGGGCACTGAAGCTTTCTTT. Residues: CASSYSRYAGTEAFF.

This clonotype was seen ten or more times. DNA for the CDR3: TGTGCCAGCAGCTTAGGCGGGGGGGTTAGCACAGATACGCAGTATTTT. It specifies CASSLGGGVSTDTQYF. The V call is TRBV11-3, the J call TRBJ2-3; the match to TRBD2 covers 9 bases. Germline V gene data show CDR1 as SGHNT and CDR2 as YENEEA. V lost 1 base and J lost 0; bases outside the gene matches: 2. This CDR3 region has 16 residues. The complete variable domain, with remaining parts taken from reference TRBV11-3 and TRBJ2-3, reads EAGVVQSPRYKIIEKKQPVAFWCNPISGHNTLYWYLQNLGQGPELLIRYENEEAVDDSQLPKDRFSAERLKGVDSTLKIQPAELGDSAVYLCASSLGGGVSTDTQYFGPGTRLTVL.

The rearrangement joins TRBV7-9 to TRBJ2-2; D is unclear. V gave up 9 bases and J gave up 1 base, with 6 bases separating them. Germline-derived CDR1 and CDR2 are SEHNR and FQNEAQ (reference sequence). The CDR3 length is 12 residues. CDR3 protein: CARERNTGELFF. The DNA of the CDR3 is TGTGCCAGGGAGCGGAACACCGGGGAGCTGTTTTTT. The full variable domain, rest sourced from reference TRBV7-9 and TRBJ2-2, is DTGVSQNPRHKITKRGQNVTFRCDPISEHNRLYWYRQTLGQGPEFLTYFQNEAQLEKSRLLSDRFSAERPKGSFSTLEIQRTEQGDSAMYLCARERNTGELFFGEGSRLTVL.

This clonotype was seen many times. The chain joins TRBV18 to TRBJ2-7, with D possibly being TRBD2 (6 bases). The germline CDR1 and CDR2 sequences are KGHSH and LQKENI. The CDR3 loop spans 15 amino acids. The V end lost 6 bases, the J end lost 5 bases, and 20 bases lay between the germline ends. Written as DNA, the CDR3 is TGTGCCAGCTCTAAGACGCAAAGGGAGGTCCACGAGCAGTACTTC. Residues: CASSKTQREVHEQYF.